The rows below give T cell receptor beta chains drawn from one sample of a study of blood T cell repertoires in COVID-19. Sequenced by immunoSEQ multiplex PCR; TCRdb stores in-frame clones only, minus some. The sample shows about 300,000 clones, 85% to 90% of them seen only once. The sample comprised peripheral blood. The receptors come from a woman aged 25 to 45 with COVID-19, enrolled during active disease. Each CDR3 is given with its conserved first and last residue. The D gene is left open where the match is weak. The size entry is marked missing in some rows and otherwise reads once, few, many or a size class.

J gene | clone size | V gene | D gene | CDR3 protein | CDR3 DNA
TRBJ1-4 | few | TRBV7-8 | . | CASSLARVATNEKLFF | TGTGCCAGCAGCTTAGCGCGGGTAGCAACTAATGAAAAACTGTTTTTT
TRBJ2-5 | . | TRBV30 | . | CAWRPPLAQETQYF | TGTGCCTGGAGGCCCCCCCTAGCGCAAGAGACCCAGTACTTC
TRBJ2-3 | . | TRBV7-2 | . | CASSLGTLPTDTQYF | TGTGCCAGCAGCCTCGGGACACTTCCCACAGATACGCAGTATTTT
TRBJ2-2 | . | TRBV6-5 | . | CASSYSGGTGELFF | TGTGCCAGCAGTTACTCGGGGGGAACCGGGGAGCTGTTTTTT
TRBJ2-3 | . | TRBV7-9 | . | CASSPRPHRGDTQYF | TGTGCCAGCAGCCCCAGACCTCATAGGGGAGATACGCAGTATTTT
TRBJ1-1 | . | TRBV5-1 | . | CASRGTPNTEAFF | TGCGCCAGCAGAGGGACACCGAACACTGAAGCTTTCTTT
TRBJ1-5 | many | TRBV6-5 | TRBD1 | CASTRDRSANQPQHF | TGTGCCAGCACCAGGGACAGATCTGCCAATCAGCCCCAGCATTTT
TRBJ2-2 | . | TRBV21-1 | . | CASSSGHTTGELFF | TGTGCCAGCAGCTCCGGACACACCACCGGGGAGCTGTTTTTT
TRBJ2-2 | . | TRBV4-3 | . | CASSQEVRGTDTGELFF | TGCGCCAGCAGCCAAGAAGTCCGGGGGACGGACACCGGGGAGCTGTTTTTT
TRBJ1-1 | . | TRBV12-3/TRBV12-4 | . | CASSSQGVVAFF | TGTGCCAGCAGTTCACAAGGGGTGGTAGCTTTCTTT
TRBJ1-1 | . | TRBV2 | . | CASRTLNTEAFF | TGTGCCAGCAGAACACTGAACACTGAAGCTTTCTTT
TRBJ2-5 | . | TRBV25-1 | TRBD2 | CASWGGAEETQYF | TGTGCCAGCTGGGGGGGAGCCGAAGAGACCCAGTACTTC
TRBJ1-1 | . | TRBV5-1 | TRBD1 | CASSVTGATMTSEAFF | TGCGCCAGCAGCGTGACAGGGGCGACGATGACAAGTGAAGCTTTCTTT